This entry lists 8 T cell receptor beta chains sequenced from one sample in a study of blood T cell repertoires in COVID-19. Clones were read by immunoSEQ multiplex PCR, and TCRdb kept only the in-frame ones, dropping some. The table shows fewer than 200,000 clones, with around 80% occurring only once. Sequencing input: peripheral blood. These receptor sequences come from an elderly woman with acute or convalescent COVID-19.

The rearrangement joins TRBV6-2 or TRBV6-3 to TRBJ1-5, with 10 bases fitting TRBD1. With V trimmed by 6 bases and J by 6 bases, 5 bases remained unmatched. Germline assignment: CDR1 MNHEY and CDR2 SVGEGT. CDR3 length: 14 residues. CDR3 amino acids: CASSSRDRGQPQHF. DNA of the CDR3: TGTGCCAGCAGCAGCCGGGACAGGGGTCAGCCCCAGCATTTT.

CDR3 sequence: CASTRTGNTEAFF. For the CDR3, the DNA is TGTGCCAGCACCCGAACAGGGAACACTGAAGCTTTCTTT. The chain carries TRBV2 and TRBJ1-1, with a weak D call TRBD1 (5 bases). Germline values: CDR1 SNHLY, CDR2 FYNNEI. This CDR3 comprises 13 residues. Trimming removed 7 bases from V and 1 base from J, with 10 bases in between.

Here the CDR3 DNA reads TGCGCCAGCAGCTTGTCCGGGACATTGGCTTTCTTT. This gives the protein CASSLSGTLAFF. The chain couples TRBV5-1 to TRBJ1-1; D is perhaps TRBD1 (6 bases). The CDR3 runs 12 residues. V was cut by 1 base and J by 11 bases, with 12 bases left in between. Germline V lookup: CDR1 SGHRS, CDR2 YFSETQ. The variable domain in full, completed from reference TRBV5-1 and TRBJ1-1, reads KAGVTQTPRYLIKTRGQQVTLSCSPISGHRSVSWYQQTPGQGLQFLFEYFSETQRNKGNFPGRFSGRQFSNSRSEMNVSTLELGDSALYLCASSLSGTLAFFGQGTRLTVV.

The rearrangement uses TRBV9 and TRBJ1-3; no firm D call. This CDR3 contains 13 residues. Trimming took 4 bases from V and 4 from J, leaving 9 bases between them. Per germline, CDR1 SGDLS and CDR2 YYNGEE. CDR3 in DNA: TGTGCCAGCAGCTCAGTCCCCGGAAACACCATATATTTT. Translation: CASSSVPGNTIYF.

V is TRBV5-1 and J is TRBJ2-5; TRBD1 matches at 8 bases. From germline, CDR1 is SGHRS and CDR2 YFSETQ. The junction had 9 bases not matched to a gene; V was cut back by 0 bases and J by 5 bases. This CDR3 contains 16 residues. The CDR3 sequence is CASSLGQGTPGETQYF. The DNA of the CDR3 is TGCGCCAGCAGCTTGGGACAGGGGACTCCCGGGGAGACCCAGTACTTC. The entire variable domain, with the rest obtained from reference TRBV5-1 and TRBJ2-5, is as follows: KAGVTQTPRYLIKTRGQQVTLSCSPISGHRSVSWYQQTPGQGLQFLFEYFSETQRNKGNFPGRFSGRQFSNSRSEMNVSTLELGDSALYLCASSLGQGTPGETQYFGPGTRLLVL.

CDR3 nucleotide sequence: TGTGCCAGCAGCTTACGAAGCGGGAGGGAGGGTGAGCAGTTCTTC. This gives the protein CASSLRSGREGEQFF. The chain has TRBV7-8 and TRBJ2-1; 10 positions agree with TRBD2. Germline lookup yields CDR1 SGHVS and CDR2 FQNEAQ. The CDR3 loop spans 15 amino acids. Germline trimming cut 2 bases from V and 9 bases from J; bases unmatched to any gene: 7.

V is TRBV25-1 and J is TRBJ2-7; possibly TRBD1 for D (6 bases). CDR1 and CDR2 from the germline V gene are MGHDK and SYGVNS. Deletions cut 8 bases from V and 2 bases from J, with 13 bases between. The CDR3 loop spans 13 amino acids. The CDR3 reads CASGKQGTYEQYF. The CDR3 DNA follows: TGTGCCAGCGGGAAACAGGGAACCTACGAGCAGTACTTC.

The V call is TRBV5-1, the J call TRBJ1-2; D is uncertain. Deletions cut 0 bases from V and 10 bases from J, with 10 bases between. There are 12 residues in the CDR3. Germline loops: CDR1 SGHRS, CDR2 YFSETQ. The CDR3 nucleotides read TGCGCCAGCAGCTTGGCGGGGTCTGACTACACCTTC. Translating it yields CASSLAGSDYTF.